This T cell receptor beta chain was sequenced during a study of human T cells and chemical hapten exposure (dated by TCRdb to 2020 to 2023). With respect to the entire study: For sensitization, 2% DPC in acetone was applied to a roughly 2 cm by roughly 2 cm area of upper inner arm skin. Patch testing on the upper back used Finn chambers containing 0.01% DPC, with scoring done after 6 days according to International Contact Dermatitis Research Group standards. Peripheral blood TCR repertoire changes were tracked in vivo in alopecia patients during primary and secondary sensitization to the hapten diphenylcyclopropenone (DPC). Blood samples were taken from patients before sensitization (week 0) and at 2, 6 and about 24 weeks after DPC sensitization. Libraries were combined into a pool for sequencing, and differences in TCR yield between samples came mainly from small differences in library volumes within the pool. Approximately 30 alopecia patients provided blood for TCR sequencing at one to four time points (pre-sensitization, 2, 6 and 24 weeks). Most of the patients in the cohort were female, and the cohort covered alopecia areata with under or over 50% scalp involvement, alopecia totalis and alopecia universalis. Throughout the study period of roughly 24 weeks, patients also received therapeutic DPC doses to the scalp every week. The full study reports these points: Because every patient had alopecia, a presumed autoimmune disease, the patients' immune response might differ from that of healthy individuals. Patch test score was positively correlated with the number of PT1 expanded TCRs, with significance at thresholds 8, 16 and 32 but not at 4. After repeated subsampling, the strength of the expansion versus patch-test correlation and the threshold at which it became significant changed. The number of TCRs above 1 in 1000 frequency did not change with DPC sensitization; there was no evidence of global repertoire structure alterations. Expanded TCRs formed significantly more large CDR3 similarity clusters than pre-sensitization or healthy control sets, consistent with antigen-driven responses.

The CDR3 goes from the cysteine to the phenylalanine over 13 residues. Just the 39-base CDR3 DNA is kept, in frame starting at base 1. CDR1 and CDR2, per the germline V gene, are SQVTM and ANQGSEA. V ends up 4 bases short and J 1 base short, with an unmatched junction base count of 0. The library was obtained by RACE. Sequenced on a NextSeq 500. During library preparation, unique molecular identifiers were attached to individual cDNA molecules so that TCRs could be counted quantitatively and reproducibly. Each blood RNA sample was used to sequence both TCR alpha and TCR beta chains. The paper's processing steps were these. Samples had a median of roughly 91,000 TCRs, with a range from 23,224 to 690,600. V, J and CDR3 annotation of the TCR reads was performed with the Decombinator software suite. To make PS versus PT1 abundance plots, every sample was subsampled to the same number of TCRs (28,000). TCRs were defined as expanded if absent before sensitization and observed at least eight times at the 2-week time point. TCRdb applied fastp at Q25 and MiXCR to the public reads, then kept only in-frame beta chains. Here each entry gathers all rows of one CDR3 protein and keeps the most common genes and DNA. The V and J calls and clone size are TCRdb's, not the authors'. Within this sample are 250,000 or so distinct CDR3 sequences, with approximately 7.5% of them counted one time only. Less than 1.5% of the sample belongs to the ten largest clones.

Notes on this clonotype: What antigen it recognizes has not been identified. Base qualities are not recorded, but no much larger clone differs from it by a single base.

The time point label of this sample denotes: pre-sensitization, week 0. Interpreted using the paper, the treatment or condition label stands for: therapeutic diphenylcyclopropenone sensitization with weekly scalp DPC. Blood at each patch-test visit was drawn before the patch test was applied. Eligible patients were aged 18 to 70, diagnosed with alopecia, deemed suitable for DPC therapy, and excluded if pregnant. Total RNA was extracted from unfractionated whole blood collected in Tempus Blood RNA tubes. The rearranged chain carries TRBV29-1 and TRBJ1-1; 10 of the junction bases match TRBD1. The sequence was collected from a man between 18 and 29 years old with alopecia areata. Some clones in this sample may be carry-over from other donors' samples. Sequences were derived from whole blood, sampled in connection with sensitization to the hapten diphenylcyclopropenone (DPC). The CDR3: CSVGDRGNTEAFF. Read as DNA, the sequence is TGCAGCGTTGGGGACAGGGGGAACACTGAAGCTTTCTTT.